This T cell receptor beta chain was sequenced in a study of OX40 agonist ivuxolimab in advanced cancers. Blood draws occurred at baseline, cycle 4 day 1, and cycle 7 day 1. This clone was observed a few times. Its antigen remains unknown. Per germline, CDR1 SEHNR and CDR2 FQNEAQ (reference sequence). The germline V and J ends were trimmed by 5 bases and 0 bases, with 22 bases remaining between them. This CDR3 spans 18 amino acids. Whole-study results and caveats: Clonal expansion was seen in CD4+ and CD8+ blood T cells by week 6 at 0.1 to 3.0 mg/kg.

Profiled with immunoSEQ multiplex PCR; TCRdb holds only in-frame clones, not every one. The sample lists some 21,000 clones, approximately 86% seen once, with more than 50% in the top ten. The material sequenced was CD4+ or CD8+ T cells sorted from blood, taken in a trial of the OX40 agonist ivuxolimab. The receptor's source is an adult with an advanced solid tumor such as melanoma, head and neck, liver or kidney cancer. The rearrangement uses TRBV7-9 and TRBJ1-2, with a possible D match to TRBD1 (5 bases). The DNA for the CDR3 is TGTGCCAGCAGCCCGCGGGCCGGTCTGTGGGGGACTAACTATGGCTACACCTTC. Amino acids: CASSPRAGLWGTNYGYTF.